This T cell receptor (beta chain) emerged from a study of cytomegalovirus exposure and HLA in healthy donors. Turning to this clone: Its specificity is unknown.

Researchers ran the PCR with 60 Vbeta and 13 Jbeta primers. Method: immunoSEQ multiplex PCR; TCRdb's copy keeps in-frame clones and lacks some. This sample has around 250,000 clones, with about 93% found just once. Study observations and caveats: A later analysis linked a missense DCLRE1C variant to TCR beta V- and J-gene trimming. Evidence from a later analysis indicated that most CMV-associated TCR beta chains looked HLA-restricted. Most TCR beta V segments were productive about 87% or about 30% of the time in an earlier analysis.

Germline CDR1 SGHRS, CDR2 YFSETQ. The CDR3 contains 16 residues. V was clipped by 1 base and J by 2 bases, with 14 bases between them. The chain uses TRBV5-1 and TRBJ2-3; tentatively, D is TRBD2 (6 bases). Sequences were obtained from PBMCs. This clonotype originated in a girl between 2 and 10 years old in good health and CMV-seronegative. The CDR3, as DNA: TGCGCCAGCAGCTTGTTGGGGGGAGGATCCACAGATACGCAGTATTTT. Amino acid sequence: CASSLLGGGSTDTQYF.